This entry lists 4 T cell receptor beta chains sequenced from one sample in a study of blood T cell repertoires in COVID-19. The protocol was immunoSEQ multiplex PCR, while the TCRdb copy is restricted to in-frame clones and leaves out a portion. The sample lists some 190,000 clones, 84% occurring once. Sequencing was carried out using peripheral blood. These receptors were taken from a woman aged 70-85 years with active or convalescent COVID-19.

J is TRBJ2-7 and V is TRBV27; TRBD1 matches at 9 bases. The CDR3 has 15 residues. V lost 6 bases, J lost 2 bases, and 8 bases stayed unmatched. Germline-derived CDR1 and CDR2 are MNHEY and SMNVEV (reference sequence). Written as DNA, the CDR3 is TGTGCCAGCAGCCTCGGGACAGGGATAACCTACGAGCAGTACTTC. Translating it yields CASSLGTGITYEQYF.

This clone was seen once. The V and J genes are TRBV21-1 and TRBJ2-1; the D call of TRBD2 is as the table states it, not checked on the DNA. TRBV21-1 is annotated as a pseudogene. There are 15 residues in the CDR3. CDR3 sequence reads: CASSKSGSSYNEQFF. In DNA form, the CDR3 reads TGTGCCAGCAGCAAAAGCGGGAGCTCCTACAATGAGCAGTTCTTC.

This clone appeared a few times. Other nucleotide sequences in the sample specify the same CDR3. DNA of the CDR3: TGTGCCAGCAGCTTGGACAGGGGGGGCACAGATACGCAGTATTTT. Translated: CASSLDRGGTDTQYF. The chain employs TRBV5-4 and TRBJ2-3; 8 positions agree with TRBD1. CDR1 and CDR2 (germline): SGHNT, YYREEE (reference sequence). This CDR3 has 15 amino acids. V lost 0 bases, J lost 1 base, and 1 base stayed unmatched.

This chain joins TRBV7-3 and TRBJ2-1; D unresolved. Germline V lookup: CDR1 SGHTA, CDR2 FQGTGA. The CDR3 runs 14 residues. Trimming left V 4 bases short and J 4 bases short, with 11 bases between. The DNA of the CDR3 is TGTGCCAGCAGCTCCCGAGGCGAGTACAATGAGCAGTTCTTC. This gives the protein CASSSRGEYNEQFF.